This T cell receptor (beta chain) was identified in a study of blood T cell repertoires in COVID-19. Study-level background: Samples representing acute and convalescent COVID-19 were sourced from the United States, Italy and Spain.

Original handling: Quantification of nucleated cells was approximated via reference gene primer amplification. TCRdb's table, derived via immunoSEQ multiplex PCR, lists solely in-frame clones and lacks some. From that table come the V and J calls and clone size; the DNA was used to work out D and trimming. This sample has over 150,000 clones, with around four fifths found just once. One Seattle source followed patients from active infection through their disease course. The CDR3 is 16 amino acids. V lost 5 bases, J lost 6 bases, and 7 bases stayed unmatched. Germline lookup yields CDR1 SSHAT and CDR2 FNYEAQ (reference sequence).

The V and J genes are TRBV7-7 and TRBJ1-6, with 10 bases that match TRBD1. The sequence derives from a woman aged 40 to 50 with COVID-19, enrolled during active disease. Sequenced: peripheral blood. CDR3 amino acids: CASSPRTGGGNSPLHF. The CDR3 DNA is TGTGCCAGCAGCCCCCGGACAGGGGGAGGTAATTCACCCCTCCACTTT.